This entry lists 19 T cell receptor beta chains sequenced from one sample in a study of blood T cell repertoires in COVID-19 (TCRdb year 2020). Library creation used the immunoSEQ multiplex PCR assay. The source is immuneACCESS, and TCRdb retained only in-frame sequences with V and J called. Part of the clones is not carried over; for the studies checked, unresolved V genes explain less than half of this, and the remainder is unexplained. For this sample there are 300,000 to 350,000 clones; roughly 90% appear just once. The top ten constitute 7.5% to 10% of the sample. The sample was peripheral blood. Receptors were obtained from a young man with COVID-19, enrolled during active disease.

The chain joins TRBV29-1 to TRBJ1-4; a weak D match, TRBD1 (5 bases). CDR3 length: 14 residues. V was clipped by 3 bases and J by 3 bases, with 11 bases between them. Germline CDR1 and CDR2: SQVTM and ANQGSEA. The DNA of the CDR3 is TGCAGCGTTGATGGGGCAGCTCCTAATGAAAAACTGTTTTTT. The encoded protein is CSVDGAAPNEKLFF.

V usage is TRBV5-6 and J usage is TRBJ2-1; 10 bases map to TRBD1. The germline V gene encodes CDR1 SGHDT and CDR2 YYEEEE. The length of the CDR3 is 10 residues. The CDR3 here is CGRTGGPQFF. The CDR3 coding sequence is TGTGGGAGGACAGGGGGACCTCAGTTCTTC.

The count of this clone is one. The chain is built from TRBV6-2 or TRBV6-3 and TRBJ2-1; 10 bases map to TRBD1. Germline V gene lookup returns CDR1 MNHEY and CDR2 SVGEGT. The CDR3 sequence is 17 residues long. Unmatched junction bases numbered 7, after V lost 2 bases and J lost 3 bases. The DNA of the CDR3 is TGTGCCAGCAGTTACCGCTCGACAGGGGGCCTCTACAATGAGCAGTTCTTC. Translation gives CASSYRSTGGLYNEQFF.

The chain recombines TRBV28 with TRBJ2-1; D not certain. The V and J ends lost 2 bases and 3 bases respectively, with 11 bases between them. Germline V CDR1 and CDR2: MDHEN, SYDVKM. The CDR3 runs to 15 residues. In DNA, the CDR3 is TGTGCCAGCAGTTTACAGGTATCAAACTACAATGAGCAGTTCTTC. Its translation: CASSLQVSNYNEQFF.

The V and J genes are TRBV5-1 and TRBJ2-6; D may be TRBD1 (6 bases). This CDR3 spans 18 amino acids. Trimming took off 4 bases at V and 0 bases at J, with 17 bases between the two ends. Germline loops: CDR1 SGHRS, CDR2 YFSETQ. CDR3 loop: CASSPADSLNSGANVLTF. The CDR3 DNA follows: TGCGCCAGCAGCCCTGCGGACAGCCTAAACTCTGGGGCCAACGTCCTGACTTTC.

The chain is built from TRBV28 and TRBJ2-7; possibly TRBD2 for D (6 bases). From germline, CDR1 is MDHEN and CDR2 SYDVKM. V shed 3 bases and J shed 5 bases, with 14 bases lying between them. CDR3 length: 14 amino acids. In DNA form, the CDR3 reads TGTGCCAGCAGTTTCTCCGGAGGGGTGAACGAGCAGTACTTC. It codes for CASSFSGGVNEQYF.

The chain uses TRBV4-1 and TRBJ2-5; D is possibly TRBD1 (6 bases). Germline lookup yields CDR1 MGHRA and CDR2 YSYEKL. The CDR3 runs to 14 residues. V lost 4 bases to trimming and J lost 3 bases, with 12 bases between them. The CDR3 loop reads CASSRQEHEETQYF. CDR3 sequence (DNA): TGCGCCAGCAGCCGACAGGAACACGAAGAGACCCAGTACTTC.

The V call is TRBV2, the J call TRBJ1-1; 7 bases fit TRBD1. The junction had 10 bases not matched to a gene; V was cut back by 6 bases and J by 6 bases. CDR3 size: 14 residues. CDR1 is SNHLY and CDR2 is FYNNEI in the germline V gene. The CDR3 nucleotides read TGTGCCAGCAGACCTAATGCAGGGGGTCCTGAAGCTTTCTTT. It codes for CASRPNAGGPEAFF.

The V gene is TRBV29-1, the J gene TRBJ1-1, with 7 bases matching TRBD1. Trimming cost V 4 bases and J 0 bases; bases outside gene matches: 14. The length of the CDR3 is 17 residues. Per germline, CDR1 SQVTM and CDR2 ANQGSEA. The CDR3 DNA reads TGCAGCGTTGGAGGTCCCCGGGACAGTTACCTGAACACTGAAGCTTTCTTT. Protein product: CSVGGPRDSYLNTEAFF. The variable domain in full, with the rest retrieved from reference TRBV29-1 and TRBJ1-1, is SAVISQKPSRDICQRGTSLTIQCQVDSQVTMMFWYRQQPGQSLTLIATANQGSEATYESGFVIDKFPISRPNLTFSTLTVSNMSPEDSSIYLCSVGGPRDSYLNTEAFFGQGTRLTVV.

This clone was counted a single time. This sequence joins TRBV4-2 and TRBJ2-7, with D maybe TRBD1 (6 bases). The CDR3 has 13 amino acids. Trimming took 3 bases from V and 3 from J, leaving 9 bases between them. CDR1 and CDR2 from the germline V gene are LGHNA and YNFKEQ. The CDR3 loop is CASSHRGLYEQYF. CDR3 in DNA: TGTGCCAGCAGCCACAGGGGTCTCTACGAGCAGTACTTC.

The genes are TRBV5-1 and TRBJ2-7; the D gene is possibly TRBD1 (5 bases). The CDR3 runs 13 residues. V lost 5 bases, J lost 3 bases, and 12 bases lay in between. Germline V gene lookup returns CDR1 SGHRS and CDR2 YFSETQ. The CDR3 here is CASSTSDNYEQYF. The CDR3 DNA is TGCGCCAGCAGTACCTCGGACAACTACGAGCAGTACTTC.

The J gene is TRBJ1-1, the V gene TRBV28; 7 bases are shared with TRBD1. Germline V gene lookup returns CDR1 MDHEN and CDR2 SYDVKM. The CDR3 sequence is 13 residues long. With 5 bases clipped from V and 4 bases from J, the junction kept 4 bases outside the gene matches. The CDR3 DNA sequence: TGTGCCAGCAGTCGACAGGGAGGCACTGAAGCTTTCTTT. It is translated as CASSRQGGTEAFF.

Comments on this clone: Different DNA sequences within this sample yield the same CDR3. The chain employs TRBV12-3 or TRBV12-4 and TRBJ2-5, with unresolved D. V was pared by 3 bases and J by 4 bases, with 3 bases between. The CDR3 loop spans 11 amino acids. The CDR3 nucleotides are TGTGCCAGCAGTTTCTCAGAGACCCAGTACTTC. Translated, it gives CASSFSETQYF.

The genes are TRBV24-1 and TRBJ1-2; TRBD1 agrees at 7 bases. The V gene's germline CDR1 is KGHDR and CDR2 SFDVKD. There are 17 residues in the CDR3. V dropped 1 base and J dropped 8; count of bases not matched to a gene: 15. The CDR3 region is CATSDLGGGQMRWGYTF. CDR3 nucleotide sequence: TGTGCCACCAGTGATTTAGGGGGCGGGCAAATGAGGTGGGGCTACACCTTC.

The CDR3 DNA reads as TGTGCCAGCAGCTTATTTTCAGGGGGCAATCAGCCCCAGCATTTT. It specifies CASSLFSGGNQPQHF. The rearrangement links TRBV7-6 to TRBJ1-5; TRBD1 might be the D (6 bases). Germline V gene lookup returns CDR1 SGHVS and CDR2 FNYEAQ. The V and J ends lost 2 bases and 2 bases respectively, with 10 bases between them. The CDR3 extends over 15 amino acids.

This clone was seen a few times. This chain joins TRBV18 and TRBJ2-2; D uncertain. The CDR3 loop spans 15 amino acids. Trimming left V 5 bases short and J 0 bases short, with 10 bases between. The germline gives CDR1 KGHSH, CDR2 LQKENI. The CDR3 DNA reads TGTGCCAGCTCAACAGACCTCGCGAACACCGGGGAGCTGTTTTTT. This gives the protein CASSTDLANTGELFF.

The count of this clone is one. CDR3: CASSPGGLAGIRNEQFF. CDR3 nucleotides: TGTGCCAGCAGCCCAGGAGGACTAGCGGGCATCAGGAATGAGCAGTTCTTC. The chain couples TRBV7-2 to TRBJ2-1; 11 nucleotides match TRBD2. The V and J ends lost 5 bases and 7 bases, in that order; junction bases with no gene match: 13. Germline-derived CDR1 and CDR2 are SGHTA and FQGNSA. The CDR3 has 17 residues.

The chain recombines TRBV5-4 with TRBJ1-4; the D is unclear. The germline CDR1 and CDR2 sequences are SGHNT and YYREEE (reference sequence). Trimming cost V 3 bases and J 8 bases, with 14 bases left between them. The length of the CDR3 is 14 residues. The CDR3 DNA reads as TGTGCCAGCAGCTCGGGAGTCCCGGGGGAAAAACTGTTTTTT. It is translated as CASSSGVPGEKLFF.

This clone appeared once. The V gene is TRBV24-1, the J gene TRBJ2-2; 9 bases map to TRBD2. This CDR3 has 16 amino acids. Per the germline V gene, CDR1 is KGHDR and CDR2 is SFDVKD. V gave up 7 bases and J gave up 2 bases; unmatched junction bases: 7. The CDR3 spells CATSGGLAINTGELFF. CDR3 coding DNA: TGTGCCACCAGCGGCGGACTAGCGATAAACACCGGGGAGCTGTTTTTT.